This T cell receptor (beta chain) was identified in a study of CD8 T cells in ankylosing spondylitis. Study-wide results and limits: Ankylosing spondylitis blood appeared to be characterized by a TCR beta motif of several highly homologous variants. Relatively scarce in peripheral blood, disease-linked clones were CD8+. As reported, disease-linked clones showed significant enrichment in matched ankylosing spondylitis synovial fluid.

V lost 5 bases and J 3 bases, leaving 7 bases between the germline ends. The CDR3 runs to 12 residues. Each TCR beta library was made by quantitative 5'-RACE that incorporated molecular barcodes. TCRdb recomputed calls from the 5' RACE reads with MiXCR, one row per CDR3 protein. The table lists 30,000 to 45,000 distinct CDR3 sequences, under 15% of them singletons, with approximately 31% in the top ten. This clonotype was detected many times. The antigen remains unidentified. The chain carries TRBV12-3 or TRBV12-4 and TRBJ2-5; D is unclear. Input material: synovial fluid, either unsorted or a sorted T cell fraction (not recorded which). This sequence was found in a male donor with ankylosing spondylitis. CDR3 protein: CASSAREETQYF. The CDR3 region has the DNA TGTGCCAGCAGTGCCCGAGAAGAGACCCAGTACTTC.